The sequence of this TCR beta chain was determined in a study of shared clonotypes between healthy human individuals. In the study overall: Per donor, CD8 memory used one plate, CD8 naive used two, CD4 memory used three and CD4 naive used three.

The CDR3 is 15 amino acids. Germline V gene sequence: CDR1 KGHSH, CDR2 LQKENI. Germline trimming cut 8 bases from V and 1 base from J; bases unmatched to any gene: 4. It was at deep level that the assay was run. Replicate PCRs run on sorted subsets employed about 220 ng DNA, 30,000 to 35,000 T cell genomes. Using immunoSEQ multiplex PCR, the repertoire was profiled, and TCRdb retains in-frame clones only, with some absent. This repertoire shows over a million clones, roughly 96% found once; its top ten account for about 1%. Those who donated were healthy HIV-negative adults, with no recent acute infections or vaccinations reported.

Input material: naive CD4+ T cells sorted from blood. Noted subset: CD45RA+ positively selected. The V and J genes are TRBV18 and TRBJ2-1, with TRBD2 identical over 11 bases. The TCR comes from a man aged 25-45 years in good health. CDR3 region: CASARTSGSYNEQFF. The CDR3 DNA sequence: TGTGCCAGCGCCCGGACTAGCGGGTCCTACAATGAGCAGTTCTTC.